This TCR beta chain derives from a study of cytomegalovirus exposure and HLA in healthy donors. General study points: The listing of fewer than 200 TCR beta chains classed them as cytomegalovirus-associated.

To note about this clone: Antigen specificity is unknown.

Using immunoSEQ multiplex PCR, the repertoire was profiled, and TCRdb retains in-frame clones only, with some absent. This table has about 130,000 clones, 85% to 90% appearing once. V lost 4 bases and J lost 7, with 17 bases in between. Looked up from germline, CDR1 is MNHNS and CDR2 is SASEGT. The CDR3 length is 14 residues. The sequenced material came from PBMCs. The rearrangement uses TRBV6-1 and TRBJ2-7, with D possibly being TRBD1 (6 bases). The clonotype comes from a man aged 30-40 years in good health and CMV-seronegative. CDR3 region: CASSGRQVPIEQYF. CDR3 DNA: TGTGCCAGCAGTGGTCGACAGGTCCCAATAGAGCAGTACTTC.